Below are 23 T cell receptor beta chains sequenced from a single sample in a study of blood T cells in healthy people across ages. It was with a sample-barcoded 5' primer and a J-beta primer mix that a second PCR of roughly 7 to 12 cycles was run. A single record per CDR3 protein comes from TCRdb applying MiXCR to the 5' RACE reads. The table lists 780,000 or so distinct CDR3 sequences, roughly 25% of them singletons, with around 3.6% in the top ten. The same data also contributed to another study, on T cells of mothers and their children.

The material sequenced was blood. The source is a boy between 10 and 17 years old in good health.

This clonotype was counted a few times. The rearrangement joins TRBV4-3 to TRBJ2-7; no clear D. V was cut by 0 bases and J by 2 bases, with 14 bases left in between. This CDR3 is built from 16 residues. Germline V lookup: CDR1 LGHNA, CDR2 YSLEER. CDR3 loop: CASSQEWAEATYEQYF. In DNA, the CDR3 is TGCGCCAGCAGCCAAGAATGGGCTGAAGCCACCTACGAGCAGTACTTC.

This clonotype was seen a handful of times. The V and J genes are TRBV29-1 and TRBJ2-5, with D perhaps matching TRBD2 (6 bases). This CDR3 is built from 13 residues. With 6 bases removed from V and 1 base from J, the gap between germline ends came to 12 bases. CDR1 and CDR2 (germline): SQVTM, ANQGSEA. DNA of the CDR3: TGCAGCGTGGCGGGGATTTCCCAAGAGACCCAGTACTTC. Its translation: CSVAGISQETQYF.

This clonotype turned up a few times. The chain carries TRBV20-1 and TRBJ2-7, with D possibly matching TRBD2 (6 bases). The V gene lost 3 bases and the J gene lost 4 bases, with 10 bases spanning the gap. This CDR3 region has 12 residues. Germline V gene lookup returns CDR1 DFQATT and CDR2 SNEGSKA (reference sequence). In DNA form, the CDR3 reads TGCAGTGCTAGGTTAGCGGAATACGAGCAGTACTTC. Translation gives CSARLAEYEQYF.

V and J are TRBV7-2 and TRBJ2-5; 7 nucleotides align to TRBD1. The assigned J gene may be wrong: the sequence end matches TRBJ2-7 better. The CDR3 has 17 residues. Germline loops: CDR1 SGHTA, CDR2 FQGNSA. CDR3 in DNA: TGTGCCAGCAGCTTAGGAGGGGGTGACAGGGTCGGGAACGAGCAGTACTTC. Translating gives CASSLGGGDRVGNEQYF.

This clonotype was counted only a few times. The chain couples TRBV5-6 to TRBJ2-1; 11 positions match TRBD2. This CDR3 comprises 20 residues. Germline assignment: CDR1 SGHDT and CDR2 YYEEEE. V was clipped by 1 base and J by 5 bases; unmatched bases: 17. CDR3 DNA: TGTGCCAGCAGCTTGTTTTACCTAGCGGGGGGCGACACTCCAGACAATGAGCAGTTCTTC. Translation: CASSLFYLAGGDTPDNEQFF.

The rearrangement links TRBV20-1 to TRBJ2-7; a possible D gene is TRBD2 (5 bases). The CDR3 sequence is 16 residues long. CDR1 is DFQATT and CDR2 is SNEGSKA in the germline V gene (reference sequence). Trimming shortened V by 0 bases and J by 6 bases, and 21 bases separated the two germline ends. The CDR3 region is CSARDLGVLPTVEQYF. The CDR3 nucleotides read TGCAGTGCTAGAGATCTCGGGGTTCTCCCAACCGTCGAGCAGTACTTC.

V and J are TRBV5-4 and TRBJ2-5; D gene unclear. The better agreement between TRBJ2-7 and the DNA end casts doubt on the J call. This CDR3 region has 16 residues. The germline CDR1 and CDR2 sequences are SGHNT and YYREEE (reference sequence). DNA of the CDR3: TGTGCCAGCAGCGGTTACAGCCAAGACCTCTCCTACGAGCAGTACTTC. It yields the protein CASSGYSQDLSYEQYF.

The CDR3 sequence: CASSPRMVGTKNIQYF. CDR3 in DNA: TGTGCCAGCAGTCCCCGAATGGTGGGAACCAAAAACATTCAGTACTTC. The chain recombines TRBV12-3 or TRBV12-4 with TRBJ2-4, with D hard to call. Trimming shortened V by 5 bases and J by 2 bases, and 16 bases separated the two germline ends. CDR3 length: 16 amino acids.

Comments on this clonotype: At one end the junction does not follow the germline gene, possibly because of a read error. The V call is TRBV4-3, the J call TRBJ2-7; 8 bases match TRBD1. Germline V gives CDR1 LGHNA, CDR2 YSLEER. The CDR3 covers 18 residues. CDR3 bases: TGCGCCAGCAGCCAAGAGGGGCAGGGGGCGAGAGTAATCCACGAGCTGTACTTC. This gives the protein CASSQEGQGARVIHELYF.

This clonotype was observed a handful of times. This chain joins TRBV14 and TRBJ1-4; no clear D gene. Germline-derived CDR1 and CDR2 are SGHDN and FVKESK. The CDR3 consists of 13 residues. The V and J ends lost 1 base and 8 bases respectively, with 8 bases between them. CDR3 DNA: TGTGCCAGCAGCCAAGTTTTCCGGGAAAAACTGTTTTTT. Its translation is CASSQVFREKLFF. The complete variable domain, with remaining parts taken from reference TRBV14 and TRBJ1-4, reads EAGVTQFPSHSVIEKGQTVTLRCDPISGHDNLYWYRRVMGKEIKFLLHFVKESKQDESGMPNNRFLAERTGGTYSTLKVQPAELEDSGVYFCASSQVFREKLFFGSGTQLSVL.

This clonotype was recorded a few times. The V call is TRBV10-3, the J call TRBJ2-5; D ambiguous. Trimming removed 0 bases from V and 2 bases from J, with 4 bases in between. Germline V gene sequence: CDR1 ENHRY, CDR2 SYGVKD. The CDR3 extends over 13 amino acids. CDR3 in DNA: TGTGCCATCAGTGAGTCACCGCAAGAGACCCAGTACTTC. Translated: CAISESPQETQYF.

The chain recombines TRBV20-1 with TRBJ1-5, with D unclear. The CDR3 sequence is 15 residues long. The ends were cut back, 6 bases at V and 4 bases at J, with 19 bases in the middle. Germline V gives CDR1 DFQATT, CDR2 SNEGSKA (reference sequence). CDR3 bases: TGCAGTGCCGCTGGTCGCTACGGTCAAAATCAGCCCCAGCATTTT. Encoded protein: CSAAGRYGQNQPQHF.

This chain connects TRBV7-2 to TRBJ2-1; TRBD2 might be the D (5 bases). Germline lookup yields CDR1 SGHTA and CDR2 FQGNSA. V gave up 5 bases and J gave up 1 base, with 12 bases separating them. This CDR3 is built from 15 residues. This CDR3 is CASSERRRSYNEQFF. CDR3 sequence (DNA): TGTGCCAGCAGCGAGCGGAGGAGGTCCTACAATGAGCAGTTCTTC.

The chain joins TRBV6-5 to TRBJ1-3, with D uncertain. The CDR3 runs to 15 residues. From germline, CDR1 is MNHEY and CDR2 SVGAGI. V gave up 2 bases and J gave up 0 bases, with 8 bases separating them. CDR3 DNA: TGTGCCAGCAGTTACGTGTGGCCCTCTGGAAACACCATATATTTT. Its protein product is CASSYVWPSGNTIYF.

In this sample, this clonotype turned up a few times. Here the CDR3 DNA reads TGCAGTGGAGTTACAGGGGCTAAAAACATTCAGTACTTC. It yields the protein CSGVTGAKNIQYF. The chain combines TRBV20-1 with TRBJ2-4; TRBD1 aligns across 7 bases. The CDR3 spans 13 residues. The V gene's germline CDR1 is DFQATT and CDR2 SNEGSKA (reference sequence). V shed 7 bases and J 4 bases; nucleotides not matched to a gene: 7.

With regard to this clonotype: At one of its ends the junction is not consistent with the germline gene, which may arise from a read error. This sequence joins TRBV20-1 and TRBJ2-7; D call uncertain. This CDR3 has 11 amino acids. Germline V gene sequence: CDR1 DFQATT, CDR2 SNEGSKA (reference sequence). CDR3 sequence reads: CNARVDYEQYF. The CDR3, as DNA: TGCAATGCTAGAGTGGACTACGAGCAGTACTTC.

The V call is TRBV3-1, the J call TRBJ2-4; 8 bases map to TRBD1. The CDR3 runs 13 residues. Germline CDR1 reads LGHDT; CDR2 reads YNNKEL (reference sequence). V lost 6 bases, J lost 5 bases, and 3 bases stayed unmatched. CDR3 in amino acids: CASRGTGENIQYF. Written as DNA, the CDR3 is TGTGCCAGCAGGGGGACAGGAGAAAACATTCAGTACTTC.

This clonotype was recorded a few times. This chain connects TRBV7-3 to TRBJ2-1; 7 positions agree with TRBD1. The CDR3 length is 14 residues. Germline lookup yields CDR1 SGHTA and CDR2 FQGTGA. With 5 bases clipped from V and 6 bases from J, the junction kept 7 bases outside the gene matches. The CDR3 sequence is CASSPMTGFNEQFF. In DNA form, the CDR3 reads TGTGCCAGCAGCCCAATGACAGGGTTCAATGAGCAGTTCTTC.

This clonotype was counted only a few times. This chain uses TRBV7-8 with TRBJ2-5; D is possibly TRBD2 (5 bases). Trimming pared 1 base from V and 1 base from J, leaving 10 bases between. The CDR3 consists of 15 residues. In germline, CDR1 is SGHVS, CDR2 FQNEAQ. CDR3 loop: CASSLVYAGQETQYF. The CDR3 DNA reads TGTGCCAGCAGCTTAGTCTATGCGGGCCAAGAGACCCAGTACTTC.

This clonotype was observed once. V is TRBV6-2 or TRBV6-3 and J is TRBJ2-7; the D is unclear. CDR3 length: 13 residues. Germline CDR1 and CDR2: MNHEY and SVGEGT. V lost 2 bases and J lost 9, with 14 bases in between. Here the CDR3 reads CASSYGNIIVQYF. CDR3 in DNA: TGTGCCAGCAGTTACGGGAACATTATAGTGCAGTACTTC.

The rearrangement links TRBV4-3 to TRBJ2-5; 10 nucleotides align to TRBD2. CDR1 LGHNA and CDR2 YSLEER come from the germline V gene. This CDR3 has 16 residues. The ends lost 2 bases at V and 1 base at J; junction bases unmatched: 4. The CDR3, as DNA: TGCGCCAGCAGCCAATGGACTAGCGGACCCCAAGAGACCCAGTACTTC. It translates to CASSQWTSGPQETQYF.

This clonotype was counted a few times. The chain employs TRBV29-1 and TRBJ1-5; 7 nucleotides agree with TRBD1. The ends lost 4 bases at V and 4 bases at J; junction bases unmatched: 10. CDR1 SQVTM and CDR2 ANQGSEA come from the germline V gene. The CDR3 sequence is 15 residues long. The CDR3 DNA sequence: TGCAGCGTTGTCGAGGCGGGACAGACGAATCAGCCCCAGCATTTT. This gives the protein CSVVEAGQTNQPQHF.

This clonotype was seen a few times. The CDR3 DNA sequence: TGCAGCGTCGCGGGGACTAGCGGGGGGCCCTCCACAGATACGCAGTATTTT. Translating gives CSVAGTSGGPSTDTQYF. The V gene is TRBV29-1, the J gene TRBJ2-3; 15 nucleotides match TRBD2. CDR1 and CDR2 from the germline V gene are SQVTM and ANQGSEA. The V gene end was trimmed by 6 bases and the J gene end by 2 bases; junction bases not matched to a gene: 9. The CDR3 runs to 17 residues.